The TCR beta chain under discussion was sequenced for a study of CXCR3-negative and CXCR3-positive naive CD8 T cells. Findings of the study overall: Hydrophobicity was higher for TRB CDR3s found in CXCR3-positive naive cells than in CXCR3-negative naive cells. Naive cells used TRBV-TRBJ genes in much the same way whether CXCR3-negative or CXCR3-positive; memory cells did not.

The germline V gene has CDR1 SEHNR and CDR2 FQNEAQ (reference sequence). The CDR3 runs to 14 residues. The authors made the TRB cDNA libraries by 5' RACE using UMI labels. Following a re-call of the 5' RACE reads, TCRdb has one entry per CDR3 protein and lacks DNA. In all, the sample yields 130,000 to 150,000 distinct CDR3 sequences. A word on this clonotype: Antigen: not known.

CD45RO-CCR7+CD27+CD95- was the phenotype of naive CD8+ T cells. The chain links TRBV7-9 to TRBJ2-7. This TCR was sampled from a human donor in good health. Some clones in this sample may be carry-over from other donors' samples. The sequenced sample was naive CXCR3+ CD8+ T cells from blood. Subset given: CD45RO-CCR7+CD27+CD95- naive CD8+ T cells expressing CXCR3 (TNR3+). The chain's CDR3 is CASSSKGRSYEQYF.